The 20 T cell receptor beta chains below come from one sample, sequenced in a study of cytomegalovirus exposure and HLA in healthy donors. PCR used 60 Vbeta primers and 13 Jbeta primers. The repertoire was sequenced with immunoSEQ multiplex PCR; TCRdb's copy has only in-frame clones and lacks some. The table lists about 180,000 clones, approximately 85% of them singletons. Input material: PBMCs. These receptors were obtained from a girl aged 5-17 years in good health and CMV-seropositive.

The chain recombines TRBV25-1 with TRBJ1-5; TRBD1 aligns across 7 bases. This CDR3 spans 14 amino acids. J lost 5 bases, V lost 5 bases, and 6 bases had no gene match. The germline CDR1 and CDR2 sequences are MGHDK and SYGVNS. CDR3 amino acids: CASSPDRDHQPQHF. CDR3 DNA: TGTGCCAGCAGTCCTGACAGGGACCATCAGCCCCAGCATTTT.

The chain links TRBV5-1 to TRBJ2-7, with TRBD2 as a possible D gene (6 bases). There are 15 residues in the CDR3. The germline gives CDR1 SGHRS, CDR2 YFSETQ. V gave up 1 base and J gave up 2 bases, with 13 bases separating them. CDR3 loop: CASSLLPGVAYEQYF. As DNA, the CDR3 is TGCGCCAGCAGCTTGTTGCCGGGGGTTGCCTACGAGCAGTACTTC. Combining the CDR3 with reference TRBV5-1 and TRBJ2-7 gives the whole variable domain KAGVTQTPRYLIKTRGQQVTLSCSPISGHRSVSWYQQTPGQGLQFLFEYFSETQRNKGNFPGRFSGRQFSNSRSEMNVSTLELGDSALYLCASSLLPGVAYEQYFGPGTRLTVT.

V usage is TRBV4-1 and J usage is TRBJ2-5, with TRBD2 identical over 13 bases. This CDR3 has 18 amino acids. The V segment lost 0 bases and the J segment 1 base; nucleotides outside the gene matches: 5. CDR1 is MGHRA and CDR2 is YSYEKL in the germline V gene. The CDR3 sequence: CASSQETSGGILQETQYF. Written as DNA, the CDR3 is TGCGCCAGCAGCCAAGAGACTAGCGGGGGGATCCTCCAAGAGACCCAGTACTTC.

The V call is TRBV4-1, the J call TRBJ1-4; weak D call: TRBD1 (5 bases). CDR1 and CDR2 from the germline V gene are MGHRA and YSYEKL. V was clipped by 4 bases and J by 5 bases, with 11 bases between them. The CDR3 covers 14 residues. As DNA, the CDR3 is TGCGCCAGCAGCCTCGGGACTCAAAATGAAAAACTGTTTTTT. Translation: CASSLGTQNEKLFF.

The chain combines TRBV6-5 with TRBJ1-1; D gene uncertain. Trimming took off 2 bases at V and 1 base at J, with 8 bases between the two ends. This CDR3 contains 14 residues. Germline V CDR1 and CDR2: MNHEY, SVGAGI. The CDR3 nucleotides are TGTGCCAGCAGTTACCGAGGCAGGAACACTGAAGCTTTCTTT. Residues: CASSYRGRNTEAFF.

V is TRBV5-4 and J is TRBJ1-1, with D perhaps matching TRBD1 (5 bases). The CDR3 is 12 amino acids. Germline V CDR1 and CDR2: SGHNT, YYREEE (reference sequence). The ends were cut back, 5 bases at V and 10 bases at J, with 15 bases in the middle. The CDR3 region is CASSHARGGAFF. The CDR3 DNA is TGTGCCAGCAGTCACGCCCGCGGGGGAGCTTTCTTT.

The chain recombines TRBV30 with TRBJ2-7; 7 bases agree with TRBD1. V shed 3 bases, J shed 3 bases, and the junction held 11 bases outside the gene matches. The germline V gene encodes CDR1 GTSNPN and CDR2 SVGIG (reference sequence). The CDR3 covers 15 residues. CDR3 in DNA: TGTGCCTGGAGCCCCGGGACAGTGGGCTTCTACGAGCAGTACTTC. This sequence encodes CAWSPGTVGFYEQYF.

This clone was picked up one time. The V and J genes are TRBV5-6 and TRBJ1-2; 10 nucleotides agree with TRBD1. The V segment lost 0 bases and the J segment 2 bases; nucleotides outside the gene matches: 4. Per the germline V gene, CDR1 is SGHDT and CDR2 is YYEEEE. This CDR3 is built from 16 residues. The CDR3 nucleotides are TGTGCCAGCAGCTTGGGGACAGGGGGTTTAAACTATGGCTACACCTTC. Protein product: CASSLGTGGLNYGYTF.

The chain links TRBV5-4 to TRBJ1-3, with D tentatively TRBD1 (5 bases). V lost 4 bases, J lost 0 bases, and 17 bases lay in between. The CDR3 totals 17 residues. The germline gives CDR1 SGHNT, CDR2 YYREEE (reference sequence). CDR3 in DNA: TGTGCCAGCAGCCCAAGCGGGCTGGGGGTCTCTGGAAACACCATATATTTT. As protein: CASSPSGLGVSGNTIYF.

In this sample, this clone turned up once. The J gene is TRBJ1-2, the V gene TRBV5-6; D possibly corresponds to TRBD1 (6 bases). Per germline, CDR1 SGHDT and CDR2 YYEEEE. V lost 0 bases and J lost 1, with 7 bases in between. The CDR3 contains 14 residues. The CDR3 sequence: CASSLEDSNYGYTF. The CDR3 nucleotides read TGTGCCAGCAGCTTGGAGGACAGTAACTATGGCTACACCTTC.

The chain carries TRBV11-3 and TRBJ1-1; no clear D. The CDR3 is made up of 13 amino acids. The germline V gene has CDR1 SGHNT and CDR2 YENEEA. V gave up 6 bases and J gave up 0 bases, with 8 bases separating them. The CDR3 loop is CASSFQMNTEAFF. DNA for the CDR3: TGTGCCAGCAGTTTTCAGATGAACACTGAAGCTTTCTTT. Complete variable domain (other parts from reference TRBV11-3 and TRBJ1-1): EAGVVQSPRYKIIEKKQPVAFWCNPISGHNTLYWYLQNLGQGPELLIRYENEEAVDDSQLPKDRFSAERLKGVDSTLKIQPAELGDSAVYLCASSFQMNTEAFFGQGTRLTVV.

This clone came up a few times. The genes are TRBV6-5 and TRBJ1-6; 9 bases align to TRBD1. The CDR3 is made up of 15 amino acids. Germline assignment: CDR1 MNHEY and CDR2 SVGAGI. The J segment lost 7 bases and the V segment lost 6 bases, leaving 7 bases of the junction unmatched. CDR3 in DNA: TGTGCCAGCAGCCCGGGACAGGGAAGGAATTCACCCCTCCACTTT. This gives the protein CASSPGQGRNSPLHF.

This chain uses TRBV11-2 with TRBJ2-5, with 9 bases lining up with TRBD1. The length of the CDR3 is 15 residues. Per germline, CDR1 SGHAT and CDR2 FQNNGV. V gave up 1 base and J gave up 2 bases; unmatched junction bases: 2. The CDR3 DNA sequence: TGTGCCAGCAGCTTAGGGGGACAGGGACAAGAGACCCAGTACTTC. Translating it yields CASSLGGQGQETQYF. Looking up the rest from reference TRBV11-2 and TRBJ2-5 gives the full variable domain: EAGVAQSPRYKIIEKRQSVAFWCNPISGHATLYWYQQILGQGPKLLIQFQNNGVVDDSQLPKDRFSAERLKGVDSTLKIQPAKLEDSAVYLCASSLGGQGQETQYFGPGTRLLVL.

The chain has TRBV9 and TRBJ1-2, with a tentative D call TRBD1 (5 bases). The V end was cut by 3 bases, the J end by 3 bases, with 9 bases between. The CDR3 runs to 13 residues. Per germline, CDR1 SGDLS and CDR2 YYNGEE. The CDR3 is CASSAPGDYGYTF. The CDR3, as DNA: TGTGCCAGCAGCGCTCCGGGGGACTATGGCTACACCTTC.

The gene calls are TRBV2 and TRBJ1-6; 11 bases line up with TRBD1. The J segment lost 10 bases and the V segment lost 8 bases, leaving 13 bases of the junction unmatched. Germline V gene lookup returns CDR1 SNHLY and CDR2 FYNNEI. The CDR3 consists of 16 residues. The chain's CDR3 is CASGLSFGTGGSPLHF. DNA of the CDR3: TGTGCCAGCGGTCTTTCTTTTGGGACAGGGGGATCACCCCTCCACTTT.

V gene TRBV5-5 combines with J gene TRBJ1-4; 7 bases match TRBD1. The CDR3 is 15 amino acids. V shed 2 bases and J 8 bases; nucleotides not matched to a gene: 9. Germline V gene data show CDR1 as SGHKS and CDR2 as YYEKEE (reference sequence). The CDR3: CASSLRTGRSEKLFF. The CDR3 nucleotides are TGTGCCAGCAGCTTACGGACAGGCCGTTCGGAAAAACTGTTTTTT.

The rearrangement links TRBV6-1 to TRBJ1-2; no clear D gene. The length of the CDR3 is 13 residues. The germline V and J ends were trimmed by 2 bases and 4 bases, with 8 bases remaining between them. Looked up from germline, CDR1 is MNHNS and CDR2 is SASEGT. This CDR3 reads CASSERGPYGYTF. CDR3 nucleotide sequence: TGTGCCAGCAGTGAACGGGGTCCCTATGGCTACACCTTC.

The V and J genes are TRBV5-6 and TRBJ1-1; possibly TRBD1 for D (6 bases). The ends were cut back, 4 bases at V and 6 bases at J, with 25 bases in the middle. Germline values: CDR1 SGHDT, CDR2 YYEEEE. The CDR3 runs to 17 residues. The CDR3 loop is CASSLRGQMGRRAEAFF. Here the CDR3 DNA reads TGTGCCAGCAGCCTCCGGGGACAAATGGGCCGAAGGGCTGAAGCTTTCTTT.

This sequence joins TRBV7-9 and TRBJ1-2; 10 bases align to TRBD1. The CDR3 spans 18 residues. Germline-derived CDR1 and CDR2 are SEHNR and FQNEAQ (reference sequence). V was pared by 8 bases and J by 4 bases, with 19 bases of the junction left unmatched. The CDR3 bases are TGTGCCAGCGGACCTTTCGGGACAGGGGCCGCCCGTGGCTATGGCTACACCTTC. It translates to CASGPFGTGAARGYGYTF.

This clone was found a few times. The chain is built from TRBV30 and TRBJ2-1; D is perhaps TRBD1 (6 bases). The V end was cut by 2 bases, the J end by 7 bases, with 18 bases between. The CDR3 extends over 15 amino acids. Germline V CDR1 and CDR2: GTSNPN, SVGIG (reference sequence). The CDR3 DNA reads TGTGCCTGGAGTTCCCGACCGGGACACGTTAATGAGCAGTTCTTC. Residues: CAWSSRPGHVNEQFF. Full variable domain (remainder filled in from reference TRBV30 and TRBJ2-1): SQTIHQWPATLVQPVGSPLSLECTVEGTSNPNLYWYRQAAGRGLQLLFYSVGIGQISSEVPQNLSASRPQDRQFILSSKKLLLSDSGFYLCAWSSRPGHVNEQFFGPGTRLTVL.